The text below deals with one T cell receptor beta chain. The data were taken from a study of cytomegalovirus exposure and HLA in healthy donors. With 60 Vbeta and 13 Jbeta primers, the PCR was carried out. TCRdb's copy holds only in-frame clones and misses some; the assay was immunoSEQ multiplex PCR. The repertoire holds about 190,000 clones, with over 75% as singletons. This receptor was taken from a man aged 45 to 65 in good health and CMV-seronegative. Input material: PBMCs.

The CDR3 coding sequence is TGTGCCAGCAGCTCCACCGGGACAGTGGCCGAGCAGTACTTC. Translation gives CASSSTGTVAEQYF. This rearrangement joins TRBV7-3 to TRBJ2-7, with 7 bases matching TRBD1. Trimming at V came to 4 bases and at J to 6 bases, leaving 9 bases not matched to a gene. This CDR3 is built from 14 residues. Germline-derived CDR1 and CDR2 are SGHTA and FQGTGA. The whole variable domain, filled in from reference TRBV7-3 and TRBJ2-7, reads GAGVSQTPSNKVTEKGKYVELRCDPISGHTALYWYRQSLGQGPEFLIYFQGTGAADDSGLPNDRFFAVRPEGSVSTLKIQRTERGDSAVYLCASSSTGTVAEQYFGPGTRLTVT.